The 10 T cell receptor beta chains below were found in one sample sequenced in a study of graft-versus-host responses after intestinal transplantation listed by TCRdb under 2021. Library generation was performed with the immunoSEQ multiplex PCR assay. TCRdb obtained this table from immuneACCESS and retained in-frame rearrangements with V and J assigned. These tables miss some clones; where compared with another copy, unresolved V genes account for less than half of the shortfall, and the remainder is unexplained. The sample includes under 150,000 clones, with just over 90% observed a single time. Of the sample, over 0.15% is held by the ten largest clones. Their cognate antigens are unknown. The label giving this sample's time point can be read as: cells obtained before transplantation from donor or recipient. The sample was unstimulated CD4+ T cells sorted from spleen or lymph node cells, taken before intestinal transplant. The source is a human donor who received an intestinal transplant.

The gene calls are TRBV10-3 and TRBJ1-1, with D hard to call. V lost 2 bases, J lost 1 base, and 11 bases lay in between. Germline lookup yields CDR1 ENHRY and CDR2 SYGVKD. The CDR3 is 15 amino acids. The CDR3 DNA is TGTGCCATCAGTGAGGGTCGGGAAACGAACACTGAAGCTTTCTTT. It translates to CAISEGRETNTEAFF.

This chain links TRBV21-1 with TRBJ1-2; TRBD1 reflects the table's D call only, with no check against the DNA. TRBV21-1 is labeled a pseudogene. This CDR3 is built from 16 residues. The CDR3 reads CASSKVSDRVGEGYTF. DNA of the CDR3: TGTGCCAGCAGCAAAGTTTCGGACAGGGTGGGTGAGGGCTACACCTTC.

The count of this clone is one. The rearrangement uses TRBV1 and TRBJ2-3; the table's D call, TRBD2, was not checked against the DNA. TRBV1 is assigned pseudogene status. This CDR3 is built from 17 residues. As DNA, the CDR3 is TGCACCAGCAGCCAAGCCCCTAGCGGGGAGCTCCCAGATACGCAGTATTTT. This gives the protein CTSSQAPSGELPDTQYF.

The V gene is TRBV9, the J gene TRBJ1-1; D uncertain. CDR3 length: 16 amino acids. Trimming removed 4 bases at V and 1 base at J, with 17 bases between. Looked up from germline, CDR1 is SGDLS and CDR2 is YYNGEE. The CDR3 DNA follows: TGTGCCAGCAGCCCGCGATGGGTTGAGCGGAACACTGAAGCTTTCTTT. Translation gives CASSPRWVERNTEAFF.

V and J are TRBV11-2 and TRBJ1-1; D is unresolved. V shed 5 bases and J shed 0 bases, with 7 bases lying between them. This CDR3 is built from 13 residues. Germline V gives CDR1 SGHAT, CDR2 FQNNGV. The CDR3 loop is CASSKTLNTEAFF. Here the CDR3 DNA reads TGTGCCAGCAGCAAGACACTGAACACTGAAGCTTTCTTT.

The chain is built from TRBV11-3 and TRBJ2-3; D not certain. CDR3 length: 13 amino acids. The ends were cut back, 1 base at V and 4 bases at J, with 6 bases in the middle. Germline lookup yields CDR1 SGHNT and CDR2 YENEEA. The CDR3 region is CASSLVGADTQYF. The CDR3 DNA reads TGTGCCAGCAGCTTAGTTGGGGCAGATACGCAGTATTTT.

The chain couples TRBV7-2 to TRBJ2-2, with D uncertain. V lost 8 bases and J 0 bases, leaving 13 bases between the germline ends. Germline CDR1 and CDR2: SGHTA and FQGNSA. The CDR3 extends over 15 amino acids. CDR3 protein: CASVWGSANTGELFF. In nucleotides, the CDR3 is TGTGCCAGCGTGTGGGGATCCGCGAACACCGGGGAGCTGTTTTTT. The entire variable domain, with the rest obtained from reference TRBV7-2 and TRBJ2-2, is as follows: GAGVSQSPSNKVTEKGKDVELRCDPISGHTALYWYRQSLGQGLEFLIYFQGNSAPDKSGLPSDRFSAERTGGSVSTLTIQRTQQEDSAVYLCASVWGSANTGELFFGEGSRLTVL.

The chain combines TRBV5-1 with TRBJ2-1; the match to TRBD2 covers 9 bases. Germline V gene data show CDR1 as SGHRS and CDR2 as YFSETQ. This CDR3 region has 19 residues. Losses at the gene ends were 1 base for V and 0 bases for J; bases not matched to a gene: 11. The CDR3 region is CASSLRRLAGPNSYNEQFF. Here the CDR3 DNA reads TGCGCCAGCAGCTTGAGGCGCCTAGCGGGGCCCAACTCCTACAATGAGCAGTTCTTC. The whole variable domain, filled in from reference TRBV5-1 and TRBJ2-1, reads KAGVTQTPRYLIKTRGQQVTLSCSPISGHRSVSWYQQTPGQGLQFLFEYFSETQRNKGNFPGRFSGRQFSNSRSEMNVSTLELGDSALYLCASSLRRLAGPNSYNEQFFGPGTRLTVL.

The chain couples TRBV30 to TRBJ1-6; 8 positions match TRBD1. Germline loops: CDR1 GTSNPN, CDR2 SVGIG (reference sequence). The junction had 6 bases not matched to a gene; V was cut back by 2 bases and J by 6 bases. This CDR3 is built from 15 residues. The CDR3 spells CAWSWGTGFNSPLHF. CDR3 in DNA: TGTGCCTGGAGTTGGGGGACAGGCTTTAATTCACCCCTCCACTTT. Full variable domain (missing parts from reference TRBV30 and TRBJ1-6): SQTIHQWPATLVQPVGSPLSLECTVEGTSNPNLYWYRQAAGRGLQLLFYSVGIGQISSEVPQNLSASRPQDRQFILSSKKLLLSDSGFYLCAWSWGTGFNSPLHFGNGTRLTVT.

V is TRBV27 and J is TRBJ1-4; 8 positions agree with TRBD1. Germline-derived CDR1 and CDR2 are MNHEY and SMNVEV (reference sequence). The CDR3 totals 14 residues. V trimming: 8 bases; J trimming: 11 bases; junction bases outside the gene matches: 13. CDR3 DNA sequence: TGTGCCAGCGGACCGTCGGACAGGGAAGGGAAACTGTTTTTT. Its translation: CASGPSDREGKLFF.